This TCR beta chain was retrieved from a study of human T cells and chemical hapten exposure. Time point described: pre-sensitization, week 0. Treatment in this sample: therapeutic diphenylcyclopropenone sensitization with weekly scalp DPC. This clonotype was found a few times. The V and J ends lost 2 bases and 6 bases respectively, with 7 bases between them. Germline CDR1 reads LGHDT; CDR2 reads YNNKEL (reference sequence). The CDR3 has 12 amino acids. TCRdb re-analysed the RACE reads in MiXCR, keeping a single row per CDR3 protein. This table has 300,000 to 450,000 distinct CDR3 sequences, approximately 5.1% appearing once.

The sequence was collected from a woman between 50 and 59 years old with alopecia areata. Some clones in this sample may be carry-over from other donors' samples. The specimen was whole blood, collected in connection with sensitization to the hapten diphenylcyclopropenone (DPC). The chain combines TRBV3-1 with TRBJ1-1; D not resolved. CDR3 nucleotides: TGTGCCAGCAGCCAAAGGCCCGCTGAAGCTTTCTTT. It is translated as CASSQRPAEAFF.